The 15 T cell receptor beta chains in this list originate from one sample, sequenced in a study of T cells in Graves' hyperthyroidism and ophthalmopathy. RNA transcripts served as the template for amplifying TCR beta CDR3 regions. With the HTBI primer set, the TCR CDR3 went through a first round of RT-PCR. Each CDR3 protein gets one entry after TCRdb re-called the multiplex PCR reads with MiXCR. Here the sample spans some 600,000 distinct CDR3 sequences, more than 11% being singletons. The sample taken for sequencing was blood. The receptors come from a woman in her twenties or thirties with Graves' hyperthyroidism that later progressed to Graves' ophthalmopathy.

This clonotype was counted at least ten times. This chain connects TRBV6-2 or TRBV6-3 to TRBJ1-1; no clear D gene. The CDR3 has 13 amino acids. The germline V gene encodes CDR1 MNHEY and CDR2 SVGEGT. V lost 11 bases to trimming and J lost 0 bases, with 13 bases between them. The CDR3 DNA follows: TGTGCCGTAAACAGCGCGATGAACACTGAAGCTTTCTTT. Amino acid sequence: CAVNSAMNTEAFF.

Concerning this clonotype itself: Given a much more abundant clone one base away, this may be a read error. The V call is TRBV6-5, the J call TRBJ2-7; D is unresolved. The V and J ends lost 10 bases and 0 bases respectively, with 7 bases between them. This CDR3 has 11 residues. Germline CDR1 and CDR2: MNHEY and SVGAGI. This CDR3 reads CAITYSYEQYF. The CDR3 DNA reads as TGTGCCATCACGTACTCCTACGAGCAGTACTTC.

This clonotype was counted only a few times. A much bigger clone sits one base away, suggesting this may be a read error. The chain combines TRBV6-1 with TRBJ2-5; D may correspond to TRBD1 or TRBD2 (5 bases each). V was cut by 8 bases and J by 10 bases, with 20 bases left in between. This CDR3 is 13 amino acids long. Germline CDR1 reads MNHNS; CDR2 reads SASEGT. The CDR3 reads CASGPPGPGRQYF. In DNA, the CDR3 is TGTGCCAGCGGTCCTCCGGGACCGGGCCGCCAGTACTTC.

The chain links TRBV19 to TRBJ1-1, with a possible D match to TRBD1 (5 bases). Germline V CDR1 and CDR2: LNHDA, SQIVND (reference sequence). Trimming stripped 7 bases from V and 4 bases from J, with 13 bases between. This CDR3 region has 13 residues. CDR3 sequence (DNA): TGTGCCAGTAAATTCCCCCAGGGCACTGAAGCTTTCTTT. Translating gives CASKFPQGTEAFF.

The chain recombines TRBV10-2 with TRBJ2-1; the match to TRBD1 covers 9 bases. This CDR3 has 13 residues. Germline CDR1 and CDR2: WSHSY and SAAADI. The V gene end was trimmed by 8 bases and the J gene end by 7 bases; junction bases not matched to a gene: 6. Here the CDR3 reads CASGPGQGNEQFF. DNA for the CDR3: TGCGCCAGCGGTCCTGGACAGGGGAATGAGCAGTTCTTC.

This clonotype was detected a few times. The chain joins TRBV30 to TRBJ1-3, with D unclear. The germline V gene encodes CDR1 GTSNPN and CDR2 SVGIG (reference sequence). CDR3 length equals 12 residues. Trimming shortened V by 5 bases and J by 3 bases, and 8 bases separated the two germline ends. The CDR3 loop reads CAWEAFGNTIYF. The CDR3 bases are TGTGCCTGGGAGGCGTTTGGAAACACCATATATTTT.

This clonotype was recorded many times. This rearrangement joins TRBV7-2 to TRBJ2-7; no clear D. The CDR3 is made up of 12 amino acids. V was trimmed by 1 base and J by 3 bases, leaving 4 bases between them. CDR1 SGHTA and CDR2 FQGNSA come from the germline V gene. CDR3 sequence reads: CASSLDDYEQYF. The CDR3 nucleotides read TGTGCCAGCAGCTTAGACGACTACGAGCAGTACTTC.

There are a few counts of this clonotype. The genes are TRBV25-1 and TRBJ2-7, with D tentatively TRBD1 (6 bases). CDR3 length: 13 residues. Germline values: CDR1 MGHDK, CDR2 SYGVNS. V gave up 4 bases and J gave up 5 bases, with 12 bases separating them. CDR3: CASSATTGHEQYF. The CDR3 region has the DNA TGTGCCAGCAGTGCCACGACAGGTCACGAGCAGTACTTC.

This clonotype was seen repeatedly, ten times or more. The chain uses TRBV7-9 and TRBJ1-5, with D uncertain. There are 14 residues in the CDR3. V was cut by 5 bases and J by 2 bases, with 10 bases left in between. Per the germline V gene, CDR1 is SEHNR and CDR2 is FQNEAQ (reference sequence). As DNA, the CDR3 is TGTGCCAGCAGCCTTGGCGGGGGCAATCAGCCCCAGCATTTT. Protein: CASSLGGGNQPQHF. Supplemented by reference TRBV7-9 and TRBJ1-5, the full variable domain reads DTGVSQNPRHKITKRGQNVTFRCDPISEHNRLYWYRQTLGQGPEFLTYFQNEAQLEKSRLLSDRFSAERPKGSFSTLEIQRTEQGDSAMYLCASSLGGGNQPQHFGDGTRLSIL.

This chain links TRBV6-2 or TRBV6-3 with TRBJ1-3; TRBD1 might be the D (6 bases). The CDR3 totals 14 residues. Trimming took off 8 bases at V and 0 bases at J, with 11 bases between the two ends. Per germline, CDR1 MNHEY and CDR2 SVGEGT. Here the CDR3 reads CASLGGVSGNTIYF. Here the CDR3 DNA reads TGTGCCAGCCTCGGGGGCGTCTCTGGAAACACCATATATTTT.

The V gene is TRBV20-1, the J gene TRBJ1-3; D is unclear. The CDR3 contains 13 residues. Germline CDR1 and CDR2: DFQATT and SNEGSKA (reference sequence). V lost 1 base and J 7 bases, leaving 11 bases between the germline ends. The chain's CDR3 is CSARVRLRNTIYF. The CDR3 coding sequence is TGCAGTGCTAGAGTCCGCCTACGGAACACCATATATTTT.

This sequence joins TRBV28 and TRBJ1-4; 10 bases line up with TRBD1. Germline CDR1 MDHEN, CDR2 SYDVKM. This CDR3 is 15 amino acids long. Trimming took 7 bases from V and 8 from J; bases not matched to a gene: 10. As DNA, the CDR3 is TGTGCCAGCAATTCCGCCGGGACAGGGGACGAAAAACTGTTTTTT. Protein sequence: CASNSAGTGDEKLFF.

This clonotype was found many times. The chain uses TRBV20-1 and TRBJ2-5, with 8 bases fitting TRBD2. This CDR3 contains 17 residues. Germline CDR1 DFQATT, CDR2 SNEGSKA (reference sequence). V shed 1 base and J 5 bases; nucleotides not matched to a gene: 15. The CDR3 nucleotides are TGCAGTGCTAGAGCGCTGTCCCCGGGACTAGGAGTGGAGACCCAGTACTTC. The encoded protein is CSARALSPGLGVETQYF.

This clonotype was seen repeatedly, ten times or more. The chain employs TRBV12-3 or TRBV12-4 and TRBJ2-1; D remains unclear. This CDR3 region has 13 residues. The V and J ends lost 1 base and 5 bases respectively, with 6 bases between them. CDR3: CASSLDGDNEQFF. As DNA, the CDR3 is TGTGCCAGCAGTTTAGATGGGGACAATGAGCAGTTCTTC.

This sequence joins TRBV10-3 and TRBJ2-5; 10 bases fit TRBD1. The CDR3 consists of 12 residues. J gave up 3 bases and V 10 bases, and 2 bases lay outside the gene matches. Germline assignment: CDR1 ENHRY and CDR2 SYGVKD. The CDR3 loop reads CATGQGKETQYF. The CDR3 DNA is TGTGCCACGGGACAGGGGAAAGAGACCCAGTACTTC.